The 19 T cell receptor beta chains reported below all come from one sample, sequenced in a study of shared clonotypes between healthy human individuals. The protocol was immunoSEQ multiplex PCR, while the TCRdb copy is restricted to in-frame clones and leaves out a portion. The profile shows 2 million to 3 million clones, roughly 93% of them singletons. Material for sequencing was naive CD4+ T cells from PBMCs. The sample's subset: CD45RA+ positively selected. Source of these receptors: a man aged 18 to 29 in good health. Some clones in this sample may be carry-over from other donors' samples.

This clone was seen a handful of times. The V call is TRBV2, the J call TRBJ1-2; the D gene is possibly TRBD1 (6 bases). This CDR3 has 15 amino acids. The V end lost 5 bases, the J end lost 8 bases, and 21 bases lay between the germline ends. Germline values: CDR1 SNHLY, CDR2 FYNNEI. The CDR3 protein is CASSTVRAGVEGYTF. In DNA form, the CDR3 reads TGTGCCAGCAGTACTGTGAGGGCAGGGGTGGAAGGCTACACCTTC. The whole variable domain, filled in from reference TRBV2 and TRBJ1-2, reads EPEVTQTPSHQVTQMGQEVILRCVPISNHLYFYWYRQILGQKVEFLVSFYNNEISEKSEIFDDQFSVERPDGSNFTLKIRSTKLEDSAMYFCASSTVRAGVEGYTFGSGTRLTVV.

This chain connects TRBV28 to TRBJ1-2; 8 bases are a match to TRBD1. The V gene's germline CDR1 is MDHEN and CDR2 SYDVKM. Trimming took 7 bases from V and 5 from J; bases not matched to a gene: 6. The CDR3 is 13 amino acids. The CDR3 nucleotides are TGTGCCAGCACCGATAGGACAGGGTATGGCTACACCTTC. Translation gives CASTDRTGYGYTF.

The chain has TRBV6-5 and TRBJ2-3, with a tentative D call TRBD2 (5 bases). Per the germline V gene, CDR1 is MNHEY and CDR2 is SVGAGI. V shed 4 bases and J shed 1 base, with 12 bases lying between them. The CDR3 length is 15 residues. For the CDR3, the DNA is TGTGCCAGCAGTTGGTCAGCGGCAGGCACAGATACGCAGTATTTT. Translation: CASSWSAAGTDTQYF.

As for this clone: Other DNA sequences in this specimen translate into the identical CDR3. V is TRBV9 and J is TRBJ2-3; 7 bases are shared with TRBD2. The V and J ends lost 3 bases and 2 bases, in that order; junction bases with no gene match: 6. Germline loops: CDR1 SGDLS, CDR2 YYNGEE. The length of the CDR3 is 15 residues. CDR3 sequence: CASSEREGYTDTQYF. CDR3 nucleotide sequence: TGTGCCAGCAGCGAGAGGGAGGGGTACACAGATACGCAGTATTTT.

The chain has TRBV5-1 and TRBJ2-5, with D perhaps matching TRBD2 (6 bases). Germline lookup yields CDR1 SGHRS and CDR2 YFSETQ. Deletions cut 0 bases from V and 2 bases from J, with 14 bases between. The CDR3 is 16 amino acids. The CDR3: CASSLGSAGLQETQYF. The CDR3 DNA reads TGCGCCAGCAGCTTGGGGTCGGCGGGGCTACAAGAGACCCAGTACTTC.

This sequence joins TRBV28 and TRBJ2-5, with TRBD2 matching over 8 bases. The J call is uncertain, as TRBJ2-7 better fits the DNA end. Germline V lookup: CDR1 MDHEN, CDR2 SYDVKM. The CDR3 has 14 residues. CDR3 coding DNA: TGTGCCAGCAGCCCGGGAGGGTCGAACTACGAGCAGTACTTC. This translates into CASSPGGSNYEQYF.

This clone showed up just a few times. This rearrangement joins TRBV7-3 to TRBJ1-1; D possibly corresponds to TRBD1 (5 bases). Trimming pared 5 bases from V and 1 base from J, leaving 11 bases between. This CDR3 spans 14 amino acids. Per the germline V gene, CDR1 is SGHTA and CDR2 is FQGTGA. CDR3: CASSIRDGNTEAFF. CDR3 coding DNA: TGTGCCAGCAGCATAAGGGACGGGAACACTGAAGCTTTCTTT.

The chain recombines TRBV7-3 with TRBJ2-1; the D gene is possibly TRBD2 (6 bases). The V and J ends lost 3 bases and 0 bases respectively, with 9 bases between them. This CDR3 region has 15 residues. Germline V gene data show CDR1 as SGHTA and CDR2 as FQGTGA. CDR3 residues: CASSLDGGSYNEQFF. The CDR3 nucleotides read TGTGCCAGCAGCTTGGACGGGGGCTCCTACAATGAGCAGTTCTTC.

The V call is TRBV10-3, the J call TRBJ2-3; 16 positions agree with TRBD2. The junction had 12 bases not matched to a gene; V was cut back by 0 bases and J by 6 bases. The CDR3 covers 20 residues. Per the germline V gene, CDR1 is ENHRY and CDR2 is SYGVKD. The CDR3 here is CAISESGTSGRAFTQDTQYF. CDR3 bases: TGTGCCATCAGTGAGTCGGGGACTAGCGGGAGGGCTTTTACCCAGGATACGCAGTATTTT.

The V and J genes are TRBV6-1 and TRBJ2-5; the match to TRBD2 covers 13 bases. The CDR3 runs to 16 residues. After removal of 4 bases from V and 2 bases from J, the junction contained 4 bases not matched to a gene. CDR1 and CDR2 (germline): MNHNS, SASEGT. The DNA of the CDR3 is TGTGCCAGCAGTGGCCGACTAGCGGGGGGTCAAGAGACCCAGTACTTC. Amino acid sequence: CASSGRLAGGQETQYF.

The CDR3 sequence: CASSPYSRPYEQYF. In DNA form, the CDR3 reads TGTGCCAGCAGTCCTTACTCCCGACCCTACGAGCAGTACTTC. This sequence joins TRBV27 and TRBJ2-7; D is unresolved. The length of the CDR3 is 14 residues. The V end was cut by 5 bases, the J end by 2 bases, with 13 bases between. Per the germline V gene, CDR1 is MNHEY and CDR2 is SMNVEV (reference sequence).

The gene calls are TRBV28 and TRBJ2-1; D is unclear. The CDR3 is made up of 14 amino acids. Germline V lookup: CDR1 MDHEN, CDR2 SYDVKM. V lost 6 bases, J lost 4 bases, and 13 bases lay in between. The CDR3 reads CASSPFGSYNEQFF. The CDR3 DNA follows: TGTGCCAGCAGCCCGTTTGGCTCTTACAATGAGCAGTTCTTC.

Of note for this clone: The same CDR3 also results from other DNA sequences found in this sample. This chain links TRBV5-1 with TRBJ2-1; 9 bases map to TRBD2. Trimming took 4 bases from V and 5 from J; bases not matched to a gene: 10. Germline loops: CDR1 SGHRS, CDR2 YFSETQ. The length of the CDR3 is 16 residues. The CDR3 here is CASSPLLAGVDNEQFF. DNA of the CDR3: TGCGCCAGCAGCCCGCTATTAGCGGGAGTAGACAATGAGCAGTTCTTC. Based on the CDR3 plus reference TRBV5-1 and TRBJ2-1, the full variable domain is KAGVTQTPRYLIKTRGQQVTLSCSPISGHRSVSWYQQTPGQGLQFLFEYFSETQRNKGNFPGRFSGRQFSNSRSEMNVSTLELGDSALYLCASSPLLAGVDNEQFFGPGTRLTVL.

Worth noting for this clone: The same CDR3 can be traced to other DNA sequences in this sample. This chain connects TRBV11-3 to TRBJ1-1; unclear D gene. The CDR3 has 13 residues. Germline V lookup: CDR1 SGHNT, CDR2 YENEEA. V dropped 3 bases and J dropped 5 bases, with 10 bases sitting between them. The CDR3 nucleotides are TGTGCCAGCAGCTTCTCAGGAGGTACTGAAGCTTTCTTT. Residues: CASSFSGGTEAFF.

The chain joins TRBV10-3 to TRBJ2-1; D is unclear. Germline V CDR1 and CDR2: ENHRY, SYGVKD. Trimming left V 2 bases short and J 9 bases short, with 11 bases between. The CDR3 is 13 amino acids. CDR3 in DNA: TGTGCCATCAGTGAGCAAAGTTGGGTTGAGCAGTTCTTC. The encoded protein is CAISEQSWVEQFF.

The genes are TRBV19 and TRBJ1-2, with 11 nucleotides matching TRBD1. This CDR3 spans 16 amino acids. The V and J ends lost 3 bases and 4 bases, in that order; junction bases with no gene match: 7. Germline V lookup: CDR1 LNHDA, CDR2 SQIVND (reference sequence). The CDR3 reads CASSISPGQGVYGYTF. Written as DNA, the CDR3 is TGTGCCAGTAGTATCAGTCCGGGACAGGGGGTCTATGGCTACACCTTC. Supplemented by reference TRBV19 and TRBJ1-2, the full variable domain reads DGGITQSPKYLFRKEGQNVTLSCEQNLNHDAMYWYRQDPGQGLRLIYYSQIVNDFQKGDIAEGYSVSREKKESFPLTVTSAQKNPTAFYLCASSISPGQGVYGYTFGSGTRLTVV.

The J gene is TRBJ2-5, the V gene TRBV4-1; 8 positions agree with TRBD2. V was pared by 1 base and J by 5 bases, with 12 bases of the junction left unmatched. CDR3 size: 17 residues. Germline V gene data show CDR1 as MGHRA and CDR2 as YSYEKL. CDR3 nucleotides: TGCGCCAGCAGCCAAGGTTTATTAAAGCTAGCGGGCGAGACCCAGTACTTC. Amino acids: CASSQGLLKLAGETQYF.

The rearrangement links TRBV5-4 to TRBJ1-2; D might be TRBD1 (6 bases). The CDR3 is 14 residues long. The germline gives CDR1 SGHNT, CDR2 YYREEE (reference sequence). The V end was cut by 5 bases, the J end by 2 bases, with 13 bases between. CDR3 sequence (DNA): TGTGCCAGCAGTTCGGACAGACAGAACTATGGCTACACCTTC. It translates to CASSSDRQNYGYTF.

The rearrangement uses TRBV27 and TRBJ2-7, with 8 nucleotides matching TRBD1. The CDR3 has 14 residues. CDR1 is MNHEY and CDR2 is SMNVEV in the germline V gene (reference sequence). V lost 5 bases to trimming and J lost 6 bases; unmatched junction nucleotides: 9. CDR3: CASSRTGGQVEQYF. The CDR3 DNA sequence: TGTGCCAGCAGTCGAACAGGGGGACAGGTCGAGCAGTACTTC.